A selection of T cell receptor beta chains follows, all from one sample in a study of human T cells and chemical hapten exposure. TCRdb reprocessed the RACE reads via MiXCR and lists one record per CDR3 protein. This sample yields tens of thousands of distinct CDR3 sequences, of which approximately 10% are seen a single time; about 1.4% belongs to the top ten. The sequencing used whole blood, collected in connection with sensitization to the hapten diphenylcyclopropenone (DPC). Receptors originate from a man aged 18-30 years with alopecia areata. Some clones in this sample may be carry-over from other donors' samples. Each CDR3 is given with its conserved first and last residue. A D gene is named only where the DNA matches it firmly. The listing skips clone size in some rows; elsewhere it reads once, few, many or a size class.

abundance: few; v_gene: TRBV4-3; j_gene: TRBJ1-4; d_gene: NA; CDR3nt: TGCGCCAGCAGCCAAGATTTTCTAGGCAGAGGTGAAAAACTGTTTTTT; CDR3aa: CASSQDFLGRGEKLFF
abundance: many; v_gene: TRBV6-2/TRBV6-3; j_gene: TRBJ1-1; d_gene: TRBD1; CDR3nt: TGTGCCAGCAGTAGGGACAGAGAGGCTTTCTTT; CDR3aa: CASSRDREAFF
abundance: many; v_gene: TRBV10-3; j_gene: TRBJ2-5; d_gene: NA; CDR3nt: TGTGCCACCCGGGACCCCACTCAAGAGACCCAGTACTTC; CDR3aa: CATRDPTQETQYF
abundance: many; v_gene: TRBV2; j_gene: TRBJ1-2; d_gene: TRBD1; CDR3nt: TGTGCCAGCACCGTCACAGGGGGCGGGGTTGGCTACACCTTC; CDR3aa: CASTVTGGGVGYTF
abundance: many; v_gene: TRBV7-3; j_gene: TRBJ2-6; d_gene: TRBD1; CDR3nt: TGTGCCAGCAGCTTAGGGACAGGGGGTCCTTTTGGGGCCAACGTCCTGACTTTC; CDR3aa: CASSLGTGGPFGANVLTF
abundance: many; v_gene: TRBV29-1; j_gene: TRBJ1-1; d_gene: NA; CDR3nt: TGCAGCGTTGCGGGCCAGGGAGAAGCTTTCTTT; CDR3aa: CSVAGQGEAFF
abundance: many; v_gene: TRBV4-2; j_gene: TRBJ2-7; d_gene: NA; CDR3nt: TGTGCCAGCAGCCAGGACTATCCGGGAAACTCCTACGAGCAGTACTTC; CDR3aa: CASSQDYPGNSYEQYF
abundance: NA; v_gene: TRBV20-1; j_gene: TRBJ1-5; d_gene: NA; CDR3nt: TGCAGTGCTAGAGATGACTCAGGGAATCAGCCCCAGCATTTT; CDR3aa: CSARDDSGNQPQHF
abundance: few; v_gene: TRBV9; j_gene: TRBJ1-2; d_gene: NA; CDR3nt: TGTGCCAGCAGCGTAGGAGGGGTAAACTATGGCTACACCTTC; CDR3aa: CASSVGGVNYGYTF
abundance: few; v_gene: TRBV10-2; j_gene: TRBJ1-3; d_gene: NA; CDR3nt: TGCGCCAGCACCACAGGGTTTTCTGGAAACACCATATATTTT; CDR3aa: CASTTGFSGNTIYF
abundance: NA; v_gene: TRBV7-9; j_gene: TRBJ1-2; d_gene: NA; CDR3nt: TGTGCCAGCAGCGCCGCCATACAAGGCATTGGCTACACCTTC; CDR3aa: CASSAAIQGIGYTF
abundance: large; v_gene: TRBV11-2; j_gene: TRBJ2-1; d_gene: NA; CDR3nt: TGTGCCAGCAGCATGGAAAAGGATGAGCAGTTCTTC; CDR3aa: CASSMEKDEQFF
abundance: NA; v_gene: TRBV15; j_gene: TRBJ1-1; d_gene: NA; CDR3nt: TGTGCCACCAGCAGAGGATTTAGAGGGGTCACTTTAGCTTTCTTT; CDR3aa: CATSRGFRGVTLAFF
abundance: NA; v_gene: TRBV10-3; j_gene: TRBJ1-1; d_gene: NA; CDR3nt: TGTGCCATCATGACGAACACTGAAGCTTTCTTT; CDR3aa: CAIMTNTEAFF
abundance: few; v_gene: TRBV7-9; j_gene: TRBJ2-3; d_gene: NA; CDR3nt: TGTGCCAGCAGGCCCACTAGCACCACAGATACGCAGTATTTT; CDR3aa: CASRPTSTTDTQYF
abundance: many; v_gene: TRBV7-9; j_gene: TRBJ2-3; d_gene: TRBD2; CDR3nt: TGTGCCAGCAGCCCGAGGCTTAGCGGGGATACGCAGTATTTT; CDR3aa: CASSPRLSGDTQYF
abundance: NA; v_gene: TRBV6-2/TRBV6-3; j_gene: TRBJ1-5; d_gene: NA; CDR3nt: TGTGCCAGCAGTGTTGACAGGCCCTACTATCAGCCCCAGCATTTT; CDR3aa: CASSVDRPYYQPQHF
abundance: few; v_gene: TRBV5-1; j_gene: TRBJ2-5; d_gene: NA; CDR3nt: TGCGCCAGCAGCTTGGAGGATTATCAAGGGGAGACCCAGTACTTC; CDR3aa: CASSLEDYQGETQYF
abundance: few; v_gene: TRBV5-1; j_gene: TRBJ2-5; d_gene: NA; CDR3nt: TGCGCCAGCAGCTTGGGAAGGACAGAAGAGACCCAGTACTTC; CDR3aa: CASSLGRTEETQYF
abundance: NA; v_gene: TRBV28; j_gene: TRBJ2-7; d_gene: TRBD1; CDR3nt: TGTGCCAGTCAAAGGGGGCTATCCTCCTACGAGCAGTACTTC; CDR3aa: CASQRGLSSYEQYF
abundance: few; v_gene: TRBV27; j_gene: TRBJ2-3; d_gene: TRBD1; CDR3nt: TGTGCCAGCAGCATTGGGACAGCAACAGATACGCAGTATTTT; CDR3aa: CASSIGTATDTQYF
abundance: many; v_gene: TRBV11-2; j_gene: TRBJ2-5; d_gene: NA; CDR3nt: TGTGCCAGCAGCTTAGCCGGGCAGACCCAGTACTTC; CDR3aa: CASSLAGQTQYF
abundance: NA; v_gene: TRBV6-6; j_gene: TRBJ2-5; d_gene: NA; CDR3nt: TGTGCCAGCAGTTACGTCCTCGGGAATCTGAAAGAGACCCAGTACTTC; CDR3aa: CASSYVLGNLKETQYF
abundance: once; v_gene: TRBV29-1; j_gene: TRBJ1-1; d_gene: NA; CDR3nt: TGCATAGGAGGGGAACTCACTGAAGCTTTCTTT; CDR3aa: CIGGELTEAFF
abundance: NA; v_gene: TRBV7-3; j_gene: TRBJ2-2; d_gene: NA; CDR3nt: TGTGCCAGCAGCTTAATGGGGAAGAACACCGGGGAGCTGTTTTTT; CDR3aa: CASSLMGKNTGELFF
abundance: many; v_gene: TRBV9; j_gene: TRBJ2-1; d_gene: NA; CDR3nt: TGTGCCAGATGGCGTACGGGACATTGTACTGAGCAGTTCTTC; CDR3aa: CARWRTGHCTEQFF
abundance: many; v_gene: TRBV7-6; j_gene: TRBJ2-3; d_gene: NA; CDR3nt: TGTGCCAGCAGCTTAAGCCAGCGGACAGATACGCAGTATTTT; CDR3aa: CASSLSQRTDTQYF
abundance: many; v_gene: TRBV12-3/TRBV12-4; j_gene: TRBJ1-5; d_gene: TRBD1; CDR3nt: TGTGCCAGCAGAGAACAGGGGGCTACTATACAGCCCCAGCATTTT; CDR3aa: CASREQGATIQPQHF
abundance: NA; v_gene: TRBV3-1; j_gene: TRBJ2-3; d_gene: NA; CDR3nt: TGTGCCAGCAGCCAAGAGCCAGCGCCTACGCAGTATTTT; CDR3aa: CASSQEPAPTQYF
abundance: many; v_gene: TRBV4-1; j_gene: TRBJ2-3; d_gene: TRBD2; CDR3nt: TGCGCCAGCAGCCAAGAATTTAAGGGACTAGCGGCGACTTTCACAGATACGCAGTATTTT; CDR3aa: CASSQEFKGLAATFTDTQYF
abundance: many; v_gene: TRBV5-1; j_gene: TRBJ1-2; d_gene: NA; CDR3nt: TGCGCCAGCAGCTCCGACACCAACTATGGCTACACCTTC; CDR3aa: CASSSDTNYGYTF
abundance: few; v_gene: TRBV10-2; j_gene: TRBJ2-1; d_gene: NA; CDR3nt: TGCGCCAGCAGTGAGCTACTAGTCTACAATGAGCAGTTCTTC; CDR3aa: CASSELLVYNEQFF
abundance: many; v_gene: TRBV11-2; j_gene: TRBJ1-5; d_gene: TRBD1; CDR3nt: TGTGCCAGCAGCCCCGGACAGGGAATTAGCAATCAGCCCCAGCATTTT; CDR3aa: CASSPGQGISNQPQHF
abundance: NA; v_gene: TRBV3-1; j_gene: TRBJ2-7; d_gene: NA; CDR3nt: TGTGCCAGCAGCCAAGACCGCGCCTTCCCCGAGCAGTACTTC; CDR3aa: CASSQDRAFPEQYF
abundance: NA; v_gene: TRBV11-2; j_gene: TRBJ2-1; d_gene: NA; CDR3nt: TGTGCCAGCAGCTTATCTCGGCAGGCCTACAATGAGCAGTTCTTC; CDR3aa: CASSLSRQAYNEQFF
abundance: many; v_gene: TRBV7-8; j_gene: TRBJ2-7; d_gene: TRBD1; CDR3nt: TGTGCCAGCAGACCCCTGACAGGGGTTAGAGGCGAGCAGTACTTC; CDR3aa: CASRPLTGVRGEQYF
abundance: NA; v_gene: TRBV7-2; j_gene: TRBJ2-1; d_gene: NA; CDR3nt: TGTGCCAGCAGCTTAGTAGGGGCTGGCGAGCAGTTCTTC; CDR3aa: CASSLVGAGEQFF